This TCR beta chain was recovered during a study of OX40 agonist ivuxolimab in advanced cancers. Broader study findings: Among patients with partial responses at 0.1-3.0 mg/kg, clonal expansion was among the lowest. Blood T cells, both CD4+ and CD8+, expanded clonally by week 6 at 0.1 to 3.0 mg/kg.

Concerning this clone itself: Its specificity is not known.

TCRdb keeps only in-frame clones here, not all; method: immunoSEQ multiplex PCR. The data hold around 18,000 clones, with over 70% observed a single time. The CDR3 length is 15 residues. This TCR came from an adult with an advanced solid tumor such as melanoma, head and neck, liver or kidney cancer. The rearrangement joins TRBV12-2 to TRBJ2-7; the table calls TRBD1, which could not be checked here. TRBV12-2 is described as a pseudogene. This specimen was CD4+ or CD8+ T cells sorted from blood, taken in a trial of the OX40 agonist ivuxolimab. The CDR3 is CAVHHRDRKTYEQYF. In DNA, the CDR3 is TGTGCAGTCCATCATAGAGACAGGAAGACTTACGAGCAGTACTTC.